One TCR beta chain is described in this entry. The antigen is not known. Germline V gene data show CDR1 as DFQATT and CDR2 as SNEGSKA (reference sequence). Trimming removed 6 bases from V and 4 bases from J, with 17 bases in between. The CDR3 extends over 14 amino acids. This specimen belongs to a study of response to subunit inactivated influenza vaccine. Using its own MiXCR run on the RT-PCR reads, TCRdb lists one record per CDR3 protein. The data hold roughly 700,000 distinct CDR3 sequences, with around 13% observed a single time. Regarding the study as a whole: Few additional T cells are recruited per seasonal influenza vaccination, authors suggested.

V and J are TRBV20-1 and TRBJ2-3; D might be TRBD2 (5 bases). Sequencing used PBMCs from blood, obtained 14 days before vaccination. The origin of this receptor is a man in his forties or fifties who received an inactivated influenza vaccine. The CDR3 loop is CSAVLGFSADTQYF. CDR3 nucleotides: TGCAGTGCCGTACTAGGTTTTTCCGCAGATACGCAGTATTTT.